This TCR beta chain originates from a study of beta chain features in type 1 diabetes (dated by TCRdb to about 2018). As for the study more broadly: No differences in mean age, gender distribution, total cell number or subset yield were found between patients and healthy donors. Whereas all 30 or so donors provided naive and central memory subsets, regulatory and stem cell-like memory subsets were isolated from just 8 patients and roughly 8 healthy donors. The study compared TCRB repertoires of sorted circulating CD4+ T cell subsets between recently diagnosed type 1 diabetes patients and matched healthy donors. A total of 107,917,701 sorted cells were examined across all samples, and a strong correlation was observed between cell number per subset and RNA yield. The paper's findings and limits, for the study overall: Only small numbers of individuals were included in the HLA sub-analyses, which left unresolved whether HLA type had any influence on TCRB rearrangement. Naive, central memory and regulatory TCRB repertoires appeared to be more similar among patients than among healthy donors. Because cDNA was sequenced instead of genomic DNA, activated cells with high expression could be over-represented, although the groups did not differ in activation or CD3 levels. A moderate but significant shortening of TCRB CDR3 length was observed in type 1 diabetes patients in all four CD4+ subsets. PCR may preferentially amplify shorter templates, but because patient and control samples were amplified and corrected together, any resulting skew would affect both groups equally. Fewer insertions and more nucleotide deletions at VDJ recombination sites were observed in patients with type 1 diabetes, implying thymic rearrangement abnormalities.

This clone was recorded a few times. Its antigen is unknown. No quality values exist for individual bases; no much larger clone is one base distant. The High Capacity cDNA Reverse Transcription Kit was used to reverse transcribe all of the isolated RNA, meaning that expressed TCRB transcripts were what got sequenced. Deep immunoSEQ sequencing was applied to naive, central memory and regulatory T cell samples, giving an average of around 3.8 million total reads per sample. After sorted cells were lysed in RLT buffer, RNA was extracted with DNase-treated RNeasy Micro or Mini kits, with the choice depending on cell number. To prevent cross-contamination, every cell subset was processed on its own, while patient and healthy donor samples were processed together. TCRB sequences were amplified from cDNA with the immunoSEQ multiplex PCR, producing 87-bp fragments spanning the CDR3 region. Amplicons were sequenced on the Illumina HiSeq platform. The paper's data handling went like this. Synthetic template baselines were used to correct PCR bias computationally, reads within Hamming distance 2 were collapsed together, and singletons that could not be merged were discarded. By aligning reads against IMGT, V, D and J genes, CDR3 length, and insertions or deletions at six rearrangement sites were assigned. Within each subset, clonotype counts were normalized to the number of sorted cells before true diversity and Gini coefficients were calculated with the tcR R package. Repertoire sharing was quantified using the overlap coefficient calculated on TCRB nucleotide sequences. Out-of-frame TCRB sequences from naive cells were analyzed to stand in for the pre-selection repertoire. TCRdb took over this immuneACCESS table, retaining in-frame rearrangements with V and J assigned. Such tables are incomplete; in checked studies, under half of the missing clones stem from an unresolved V gene, and the remainder is unexplained. That table is the source of V, J and clone size, and D and trimming were worked out from the DNA. The sample profile shows a few hundred thousand clones; approximately 15% of them were found once. The ten largest clones capture just under 0.02% of the sample.

V is trimmed back by 4 bases and J by 3 bases, and the junction contains 11 bases that no gene match accounts for. There are 17 amino acids in the CDR3, from cysteine to phenylalanine inclusive. Just CDR3 DNA is preserved here, 51 bases in frame from base 1. The germline V gene (reference sequence) supplies CDR1 SGHNT and CDR2 YYREEE. From each donor, a single peripheral blood sample of about 110 mL on average was drawn into heparinised tubes. Using a panel that included CD45RO, CCR7, CD25, CD127, CD95 and CD27, naive, central memory, regulatory and stem cell-like memory CD4+ T cells were sorted on a BD FACSAria II. A purity above 98% was achieved for all sorted populations. Right away, PBMCs were isolated by Lymphoprep density gradient centrifugation and were stained directly, with no culture step. So that batch effects would be minimized, each experiment stained and sorted samples in pairs, pairing one healthy donor with one patient.

The sequencing sample was made of naive CD4+ T cells from blood. The cell subset or site label here, explained by the study, means: true naive CD4+ T cells. This sequence was found in a man aged 30 to 45 with type 1 diabetes. The V and J genes are TRBV5-4 and TRBJ2-7; 12 bases in the junction line up with TRBD1. The base sequence is TGTGCCAGCAGCCCTAAGTCCGGGACAGGGGGCAACTACGAGCAGTACTTC. The translation is CASSPKSGTGGNYEQYF. With the portions outside the CDR3 filled from the reference TRBV5-4 and TRBJ2-7 genes, the complete variable region becomes ETGVTQSPTHLIKTRGQQVTLRCSSQSGHNTVSWYQQALGQGPQFIFQYYREEENGRGNFPPRFSGLQFPNYSSELNVNALELDDSALYLCASSPKSGTGGNYEQYFGPGTRLTVT.